The clone carrying this T cell receptor beta chain was picked up many times. This sample stems from a study of read filtering for tumor transcriptome and immune sequencing. Study summary: Revised staging placed fewer than ten patients in R-ISS I, about 17 in II, 7 in III.

This library used around 400 ng RNA and molecular barcoded adaptors spanning alpha/delta and beta/gamma chains. One entry per CDR3 protein, called by TCRdb with MiXCR from the reads. The sample yields over 45,000 distinct CDR3 sequences, approximately 12% seen once. V was shortened by 4 bases and J by 1 base, with 19 bases between the two germline ends. This CDR3 region has 17 residues. Germline CDR1 SGHTA, CDR2 FQGNSA. This TCR derives from a donor at least 40 years old with multiple myeloma. The sample consisted of a population of CD138-negative cells sorted from bone marrow. The J gene is TRBJ1-1, the V gene TRBV7-2; D remains unclear. The DNA for the CDR3 is TGTGCCAGCAGCTCACAACGACCCGACCTGGGGAACACTGAAGCTTTCTTT. It encodes CASSSQRPDLGNTEAFF.